The next 17 T cell receptor beta chains were all read from a single sample in a study of CD8 T cells in ankylosing spondylitis. TCRdb recomputed calls from the 5' RACE reads with MiXCR, one row per CDR3 protein. The sample shows some 140,000 distinct CDR3 sequences, around 7.9% of them seen only once. Material: blood, either unsorted or a sorted T cell fraction (not recorded which). The receptors here all came from a female donor with ankylosing spondylitis or in good health (not recorded which).

The table lists this clonotype with many counts. This chain connects TRBV4-1 to TRBJ2-7; D might be TRBD2 (6 bases). Looked up from germline, CDR1 is MGHRA and CDR2 is YSYEKL. The CDR3 extends over 13 amino acids. The ends were cut back, 0 bases at V and 7 bases at J, with 10 bases in the middle. The CDR3 spells CASSQEEGWEQYF. DNA of the CDR3: TGCGCCAGCAGCCAAGAGGAGGGATGGGAGCAGTACTTC.

This clonotype was picked up many times. The chain uses TRBV5-1 and TRBJ1-1; possible D gene TRBD1, 5 bases. V gave up 3 bases and J gave up 7 bases, with 13 bases separating them. The germline V gene has CDR1 SGHRS and CDR2 YFSETQ. There are 13 residues in the CDR3. The CDR3, as DNA: TGCGCCAGCAGCTCGTACGGGGCGTATGAAGCTTTCTTT. Residues: CASSSYGAYEAFF.

The J gene is TRBJ1-1, the V gene TRBV6-2 or TRBV6-3, with 8 bases identical to TRBD1. Looked up from germline, CDR1 is MNHEY and CDR2 is SVGEGT. Unmatched junction bases numbered 4, after V lost 0 bases and J lost 1 base. The CDR3 length is 16 residues. The CDR3 region is CASSYSPGTGNTEAFF. The CDR3 nucleotides are TGTGCCAGCAGTTACTCGCCGGGGACAGGGAACACTGAAGCTTTCTTT.

There are many counts of this clonotype. The chain uses TRBV2 and TRBJ2-3; perhaps D is TRBD1 or TRBD2 (5 bases each). Germline values: CDR1 SNHLY, CDR2 FYNNEI. This CDR3 has 14 amino acids. The germline V and J ends were trimmed by 7 bases and 4 bases, with 15 bases remaining between them. The CDR3 region is CASIRGGLSDTQYF. The CDR3 nucleotides are TGTGCCAGCATTCGTGGGGGATTATCAGATACGCAGTATTTT.

This clonotype has at least ten counts. The chain links TRBV9 to TRBJ1-2; D might be TRBD1 (6 bases). Trimming took off 3 bases at V and 8 bases at J, with 17 bases between the two ends. This CDR3 comprises 14 residues. The germline CDR1 and CDR2 sequences are SGDLS and YYNGEE. CDR3 in DNA: TGTGCCAGCAGCGCCGATTGGGGGGCGCGGGGCTACACCTTC. It specifies CASSADWGARGYTF.

This clonotype appeared many times. Here the CDR3 reads CASSWVDSQETQYF. For the CDR3, the DNA is TGCGCCAGCAGCTGGGTGGACAGTCAGGAGACCCAGTACTTC. The V call is TRBV5-1, the J call TRBJ2-5, with D possibly being TRBD1 (6 bases). This CDR3 has 14 amino acids. V was cut by 3 bases and J by 5 bases, with 14 bases left in between. Germline V gene data show CDR1 as SGHRS and CDR2 as YFSETQ.

This clonotype was observed at least ten times. This chain links TRBV7-3 with TRBJ2-1; D might be TRBD1 or TRBD2, each matching 6 bases. Trimming left V 1 base short and J 4 bases short, with 14 bases between. This CDR3 spans 16 amino acids. Germline V lookup: CDR1 SGHTA, CDR2 FQGTGA. The CDR3 region is CASSLNGGGGYNEQFF. CDR3 bases: TGTGCCAGCAGCTTAAATGGCGGAGGGGGGTACAATGAGCAGTTCTTC. Full variable domain (rest looked up from reference TRBV7-3 and TRBJ2-1): GAGVSQTPSNKVTEKGKYVELRCDPISGHTALYWYRQSLGQGPEFLIYFQGTGAADDSGLPNDRFFAVRPEGSVSTLKIQRTERGDSAVYLCASSLNGGGGYNEQFFGPGTRLTVL.

This clonotype was counted ten times or more. The CDR3 region has the DNA TGTGCCAGCAGCCAAGACTCAAGCTCCTACAATGAGCAGTTCTTC. This sequence encodes CASSQDSSSYNEQFF. The V gene is TRBV4-2, the J gene TRBJ2-1; D gene uncertain. The CDR3 sequence is 15 residues long. V was trimmed by 0 bases and J by 0 bases, leaving 6 bases between them. Per the germline V gene, CDR1 is LGHNA and CDR2 is YNFKEQ.

As DNA, the CDR3 is TGTGCCAGTCTTCCCTTAGGGAACTCTGGAAACACCATATATTTT. It translates to CASLPLGNSGNTIYF. The chain employs TRBV7-9 and TRBJ1-3; D is undetermined. The CDR3 loop spans 15 amino acids. V was trimmed by 9 bases and J by 0 bases, leaving 15 bases between them. Germline V gives CDR1 SEHNR, CDR2 FQNEAQ (reference sequence).

This clonotype appeared many times. V usage is TRBV4-1 and J usage is TRBJ1-1, with D possibly matching TRBD1 (6 bases). Germline values: CDR1 MGHRA, CDR2 YSYEKL. V was trimmed by 3 bases and J by 1 base, leaving 21 bases between them. The CDR3 contains 18 residues. The CDR3 region has the DNA TGCGCCAGCAGCCACCCACCCGGGCAGGGGAACAAGAACACTGAAGCTTTCTTT. Its translation: CASSHPPGQGNKNTEAFF.

In this sample, this clonotype turned up a few times. V usage is TRBV9 and J usage is TRBJ2-5, with 8 bases matching TRBD2. V shed 4 bases, J shed 3 bases, and the junction held 14 bases outside the gene matches. The CDR3 runs to 17 residues. CDR1 and CDR2 from the germline V gene are SGDLS and YYNGEE. The CDR3 bases are TGTGCCAGCAGCCCAAAGCGGGGGCCGCTGGTAGAAGAGACCCAGTACTTC. It codes for CASSPKRGPLVEETQYF.

At least ten counts were recorded for this clonotype. The rearrangement joins TRBV7-2 to TRBJ2-3, with D unresolved. V lost 6 bases to trimming and J lost 2 bases, with 15 bases between them. The germline V gene has CDR1 SGHTA and CDR2 FQGNSA. The CDR3 is 15 residues long. CDR3 residues: CASRMDRTTTDTQYF. CDR3 in DNA: TGTGCCAGCAGGATGGACCGAACCACCACAGATACGCAGTATTTT. Based on the CDR3 plus reference TRBV7-2 and TRBJ2-3, the full variable domain is GAGVSQSPSNKVTEKGKDVELRCDPISGHTALYWYRQSLGQGLEFLIYFQGNSAPDKSGLPSDRFSAERTGGSVSTLTIQRTQQEDSAVYLCASRMDRTTTDTQYFGPGTRLTVL.

Many counts were recorded for this clonotype. V and J are TRBV5-1 and TRBJ2-2; no clear D. Trimming removed 4 bases at V and 3 bases at J, with 10 bases between. The CDR3 has 14 residues. The V gene's germline CDR1 is SGHRS and CDR2 YFSETQ. DNA for the CDR3: TGCGCCAGCAGCCCCGACCCTCACACCGGGGAGCTGTTTTTT. Its translation: CASSPDPHTGELFF.

This clonotype has a handful of counts. The gene calls are TRBV20-1 and TRBJ1-5; TRBD1 aligns across 8 bases. The junction had 5 bases not matched to a gene; V was cut back by 2 bases and J by 5 bases. Germline CDR1 DFQATT, CDR2 SNEGSKA (reference sequence). The CDR3 runs 14 residues. The CDR3 sequence is CSARRAQGDQPQHF. For the CDR3, the DNA is TGCAGTGCTAGAAGGGCACAGGGGGATCAGCCCCAGCATTTT.

This clonotype was found many times. The genes are TRBV20-1 and TRBJ2-3; no clear D. The CDR3 sequence is 12 residues long. CDR1 is DFQATT, CDR2 SNEGSKA, per germline (reference sequence). Between the trimmed V and J ends, which lost 4 bases and 4 bases, there was a span of 9 bases. This CDR3 reads CSAKSGADTQYF. CDR3 DNA sequence: TGCAGTGCTAAGTCTGGGGCAGATACGCAGTATTTT.

This clonotype was seen many times. The gene calls are TRBV20-1 and TRBJ1-2, with 10 positions matching TRBD1. This CDR3 comprises 13 residues. CDR1 and CDR2 from the germline V gene are DFQATT and SNEGSKA (reference sequence). The CDR3 region is CSAADRGNYGYTF. The CDR3 nucleotides are TGCAGCGCGGCGGACAGGGGGAACTATGGCTACACCTTC.

This clonotype has a count of ten or more. The V and J genes are TRBV27 and TRBJ1-1, with D maybe TRBD1 (5 bases). Trimming stripped 5 bases from V and 11 bases from J, with 27 bases between. The CDR3 extends over 16 amino acids. Germline V CDR1 and CDR2: MNHEY, SMNVEV (reference sequence). CDR3 in amino acids: CASSPRDSPKIRSAFF. The CDR3 DNA follows: TGTGCCAGCAGTCCGAGAGACAGCCCTAAAATCCGATCGGCTTTCTTT.